The clone carrying this T cell receptor (beta chain) was observed many times. Its cognate antigen is unknown. This entry is derived from a study of response to subunit inactivated influenza vaccine. Study-level findings and limits: Each seasonal influenza vaccination, the authors suggested, recruits few new T cells.

The germline V gene has CDR1 SGDLS and CDR2 YYNGEE. Trimming at V came to 0 bases and at J to 8 bases, leaving 1 base not matched to a gene. The length of the CDR3 is 14 residues. TCRdb called the RT-PCR reads again in MiXCR, with one record for every CDR3 protein. Here the sample spans around 520,000 distinct CDR3 sequences, approximately 12% being singletons. This sequence originates from a man aged 45-65 years who received an inactivated influenza vaccine. The chain is built from TRBV9 and TRBJ2-4; 11 bases agree with TRBD2. This specimen was PBMCs from blood, taken on the day of vaccination. CDR3 nucleotide sequence: TGTGCCAGCAGCGTAGATAGCGGGGGGGACATTCAGTACTTC. Encoded protein: CASSVDSGGDIQYF.